The 28 T cell receptor beta chains in this list originate from one sample, sequenced in a study of CD8+CD57+ T cells in acquired aplastic anemia. TCR beta VDJ and CDR3 profiling used genomic DNA as template. From the reads, TCRdb called clonotypes with MiXCR, one entry per CDR3 protein. The sample holds a few hundred thousand distinct CDR3 sequences, around 32% seen once. Previously, flow cytometry had revealed CD8+CD57+ cell expansion in the patients chosen for sequencing. Sequenced input: sorted CD4+, CD8+, or CD8+CD57+ T cells (not recorded which) from PBMCs. The source of these receptors is a human donor with aplastic anemia.

This clonotype was picked up a small number of times. The rearrangement joins TRBV5-1 to TRBJ1-5; no clear D gene. V was pared by 1 base and J by 4 bases, with 9 bases between. This CDR3 is 14 amino acids long. CDR1 is SGHRS and CDR2 is YFSETQ in the germline V gene. The CDR3 sequence is CASSLMGNNQPQHF. Here the CDR3 DNA reads TGCGCCAGCAGCTTGATGGGAAATAATCAGCCCCAGCATTTT.

A few counts support this clonotype. The chain has TRBV5-1 and TRBJ1-1, with D hard to call. The V end lost 0 bases, the J end lost 10 bases, and 16 bases lay between the germline ends. The CDR3 is made up of 14 amino acids. CDR1 is SGHRS and CDR2 is YFSETQ in the germline V gene. CDR3 nucleotide sequence: TGCGCCAGCAGCTTGGTGTCGGCTGCATCGGGAGCTTTCTTT. The encoded protein is CASSLVSAASGAFF.

This clonotype was counted ten times or more. This chain joins TRBV7-2 and TRBJ2-5; D unclear. The CDR3 extends over 16 amino acids. CDR1 is SGHTA, CDR2 FQGNSA, per germline. V was trimmed by 5 bases and J by 4 bases, leaving 20 bases between them. CDR3 DNA sequence: TGTGCCAGCAGCGCCGGGCTGGGCGCGTCAGGAGAGACCCAGTACTTC. Its protein is CASSAGLGASGETQYF.

The chain is built from TRBV10-3 and TRBJ2-7; possibly TRBD1 for D (6 bases). The V end was cut by 3 bases, the J end by 7 bases, with 22 bases between. Germline values: CDR1 ENHRY, CDR2 SYGVKD. CDR3 length: 16 residues. This CDR3 reads CAISEALTGLSREQYF. The CDR3 region has the DNA TGTGCCATCAGTGAAGCGCTGACAGGCCTTTCGCGTGAGCAGTACTTC.

This clonotype has at least ten counts. The rearrangement joins TRBV20-1 to TRBJ2-3; no clear D gene. Germline V CDR1 and CDR2: DFQATT, SNEGSKA (reference sequence). This CDR3 has 11 residues. Trimming cost V 6 bases and J 4 bases, with 8 bases left between them. The chain's CDR3 is CSAHMADTQYF. The CDR3 coding sequence is TGCAGTGCGCACATGGCAGATACGCAGTATTTT.

This clonotype was seen at least ten times. This chain connects TRBV19 to TRBJ1-5; D is possibly TRBD1 (5 bases). V was pared by 8 bases and J by 0 bases, with 14 bases between. This CDR3 is built from 15 residues. Germline values: CDR1 LNHDA, CDR2 SQIVND (reference sequence). CDR3 sequence reads: CASETDLYSNQPQHF. The CDR3, as DNA: TGTGCCAGTGAGACAGATCTCTATAGCAATCAGCCCCAGCATTTT.

This clonotype was counted ten times or more. V is TRBV11-1 and J is TRBJ2-7; tentatively, D is TRBD1 or TRBD2 (5 bases each). V gave up 6 bases and J gave up 0 bases, with 18 bases separating them. This CDR3 has 16 amino acids. The germline V gene encodes CDR1 SGHAT and CDR2 FQDESV (reference sequence). The CDR3 region is CASSPRVRASSYEQYF. The CDR3 nucleotides are TGTGCCAGCAGTCCGAGGGTCAGGGCAAGCTCCTACGAGCAGTACTTC.

The chain employs TRBV6-2 or TRBV6-3 and TRBJ2-7, with TRBD2 matching 14 bases. Germline CDR1 is MNHEY and CDR2 is SVGEGT. CDR3 size: 19 residues. Germline trimming cut 0 bases from V and 6 bases from J; bases unmatched to any gene: 13. CDR3 loop: CASSYSVTGTSGGSVEQYF. CDR3 sequence (DNA): TGTGCCAGCAGTTACTCAGTAACCGGGACTAGCGGGGGAAGCGTCGAGCAGTACTTC.

This clonotype was observed a few times. The rearrangement joins TRBV25-1 to TRBJ1-6; no definite D call. The CDR3 loop spans 15 amino acids. Trimming cost V 3 bases and J 7 bases, with 13 bases left between them. The germline CDR1 and CDR2 sequences are MGHDK and SYGVNS. CDR3 in amino acids: CASSEFTGLNSPLHF. In DNA form, the CDR3 reads TGTGCCAGCAGTGAGTTCACCGGGCTAAATTCACCCCTCCACTTT.

As regards this clonotype: One end of the junction varies from germline; a read error may be responsible. The chain employs TRBV9 and TRBJ2-1, with a possible D match to TRBD2 (5 bases). Germline V gene data show CDR1 as SGDLS and CDR2 as YYNGEE. The CDR3 spans 15 residues. This CDR3 reads CASSVDSVSYNEQSF. The CDR3 nucleotides read TGTGCCAGCAGCGTAGATAGCGTCTCCTACAATGAGCAGTCCTTC.

J is TRBJ1-2 and V is TRBV29-1, with TRBD1 as a possible D gene (6 bases). This CDR3 is built from 13 residues. The V end lost 3 bases, the J end lost 4 bases, and 12 bases lay between the germline ends. Germline V gene lookup returns CDR1 SQVTM and CDR2 ANQGSEA. This CDR3 is CSVDPTGLYGYTF. CDR3 DNA: TGCAGCGTTGATCCCACAGGGCTCTATGGCTACACCTTC.

In this sample, this clonotype turned up a few times. The V call is TRBV5-6, the J call TRBJ1-2; D is unresolved. This CDR3 spans 17 amino acids. Trimming took 2 bases from V and 5 from J, leaving 22 bases between them. The germline V gene has CDR1 SGHDT and CDR2 YYEEEE. In DNA, the CDR3 is TGTGCCAGCAGCTTCGCAATGGGTGTGGGAGGATCTTATGGCTACACCTTC. The encoded protein is CASSFAMGVGGSYGYTF.

In its sample, this clonotype was seen once. Just one base apart from a much larger clone, this may be a read error. The chain carries TRBV15 and TRBJ1-4; TRBD1 agrees at 8 bases. This CDR3 contains 14 residues. Germline V gene sequence: CDR1 LNHNV, CDR2 YYDKDF (reference sequence). As DNA, the CDR3 is TGTGCCACTCAGTCAGGGACAGGAGTTGAAAAACCGTTTTTT. Protein: CATQSGTGVEKPFF.

This rearrangement joins TRBV19 to TRBJ2-2, with 11 positions matching TRBD2. The germline V gene has CDR1 LNHDA and CDR2 SQIVND (reference sequence). The CDR3 runs to 16 residues. V was clipped by 6 bases and J by 4 bases; unmatched bases: 7. The CDR3 DNA is TGTGCCAGTAGCCGCCTTCTAGCGGGGGGCACCGGGGAGCTGTTTTTT. It specifies CASSRLLAGGTGELFF. Combining the CDR3 with reference TRBV19 and TRBJ2-2 gives the whole variable domain DGGITQSPKYLFRKEGQNVTLSCEQNLNHDAMYWYRQDPGQGLRLIYYSQIVNDFQKGDIAEGYSVSREKKESFPLTVTSAQKNPTAFYLCASSRLLAGGTGELFFGEGSRLTVL.

The sample holds one count of this clonotype. This may be a read error: a much more frequent sequence differs by one nucleotide. V and J are TRBV19 and TRBJ1-6; TRBD1 aligns across 7 bases. Germline CDR1 LNHDA, CDR2 SQIVND (reference sequence). The CDR3 is 18 amino acids. CDR3 DNA sequence: TGTGCCGGTAGTATAGACCCTCCCGGGACAGCTAATAATTCACCCCTCCACTTT. Its protein product is CAGSIDPPGTANNSPLHF.

This clonotype turned up a few times. The chain recombines TRBV20-1 with TRBJ1-6; D not resolved. Trimming left V 6 bases short and J 0 bases short, with 15 bases between. The length of the CDR3 is 16 residues. Germline V CDR1 and CDR2: DFQATT, SNEGSKA (reference sequence). The CDR3 DNA sequence: TGCAGTGCCAAATTGGGCACTAGCTCCTATAATTCACCCCTCCACTTT. Translating it yields CSAKLGTSSYNSPLHF.

This clonotype turned up a few times. DNA for the CDR3: TGTGCCAGCAGACCAACAGAGTCTGGGGCCAACGTCCTGACTTTC. This gives the protein CASRPTESGANVLTF. The genes are TRBV6-1 and TRBJ2-6; D is ambiguous. CDR3 size: 15 residues. V was cut by 6 bases and J by 1 base, with 10 bases left in between. Germline values: CDR1 MNHNS, CDR2 SASEGT.

Points on this clonotype: Relative to the germline gene, one junction end is altered; a read error may explain this. This rearrangement joins TRBV10-2 to TRBJ1-4; D ambiguous. The CDR3 loop spans 13 amino acids. In germline, CDR1 is WSHSY, CDR2 SAAADI. CDR3 sequence: CASSPRRDEKLFF. The CDR3 region has the DNA TGTGCCAGCAGTCCGCGACGGGATGAAAAACTGTTTTTT.

The chain couples TRBV12-3 or TRBV12-4 to TRBJ2-7; TRBD1 agrees at 10 bases. The CDR3 runs to 14 residues. The ends lost 1 base at V and 8 bases at J; junction bases unmatched: 5. This CDR3 reads CASSLGSDRGKQYF. As DNA, the CDR3 is TGTGCCAGCAGTTTAGGCTCGGACAGGGGGAAGCAGTACTTC.

In this sample, this clonotype turned up many times. The chain uses TRBV10-3 and TRBJ2-3; TRBD1 matches 9 bases. The CDR3 contains 16 residues. Germline lookup yields CDR1 ENHRY and CDR2 SYGVKD. The V gene end was trimmed by 2 bases and the J gene end by 2 bases; junction bases not matched to a gene: 5. The chain's CDR3 is CAISEGGQGFTDTQYF. Written as DNA, the CDR3 is TGTGCCATCAGTGAGGGAGGACAGGGGTTCACAGATACGCAGTATTTT.

This clonotype showed up many times. This chain links TRBV6-1 with TRBJ1-6; the D is unclear. Germline lookup yields CDR1 MNHNS and CDR2 SASEGT. This CDR3 is built from 12 residues. Trimming cost V 6 bases and J 14 bases, with 14 bases left between them. The CDR3 here is CASSPNPGALHF. CDR3 coding DNA: TGTGCCAGCAGCCCGAACCCGGGTGCCCTCCACTTT.

This clonotype was detected only once. The chain joins TRBV20-1 to TRBJ1-5; 9 bases are a match to TRBD1. The CDR3 spans 12 residues. Unmatched junction bases numbered 4, after V lost 7 bases and J lost 6 bases. CDR1 DFQATT and CDR2 SNEGSKA come from the germline V gene (reference sequence). The CDR3 here is CSVGTGTQPQHF. For the CDR3, the DNA is TGCAGTGTTGGGACAGGGACTCAGCCCCAGCATTTT.

The V call is TRBV11-2, the J call TRBJ2-1; 8 nucleotides line up with TRBD2. Germline V gene sequence: CDR1 SGHAT, CDR2 FQNNGV. This CDR3 has 17 amino acids. Trimming removed 3 bases from V and 0 bases from J; junction bases left unmatched: 7. CDR3 loop: CASSLGGGSSSYNEQFF. The CDR3 bases are TGTGCCAGCAGCTTGGGCGGGGGGAGCAGCTCCTACAATGAGCAGTTCTTC. The variable domain in full, completed from reference TRBV11-2 and TRBJ2-1, reads EAGVAQSPRYKIIEKRQSVAFWCNPISGHATLYWYQQILGQGPKLLIQFQNNGVVDDSQLPKDRFSAERLKGVDSTLKIQPAKLEDSAVYLCASSLGGGSSSYNEQFFGPGTRLTVL.

This clonotype was detected only a few times. This chain uses TRBV7-2 with TRBJ2-3, with D uncertain. This CDR3 has 15 amino acids. V gave up 5 bases and J gave up 4 bases, with 16 bases separating them. CDR1 and CDR2 (germline): SGHTA, FQGNSA. The CDR3 sequence: CASSHWSSVADTQYF. The CDR3 region has the DNA TGTGCCAGCAGCCATTGGAGTTCGGTGGCAGATACGCAGTATTTT. Based on the CDR3 plus reference TRBV7-2 and TRBJ2-3, the full variable domain is GAGVSQSPSNKVTEKGKDVELRCDPISGHTALYWYRQSLGQGLEFLIYFQGNSAPDKSGLPSDRFSAERTGGSVSTLTIQRTQQEDSAVYLCASSHWSSVADTQYFGPGTRLTVL.

The J gene is TRBJ2-7, the V gene TRBV20-1; 13 positions match TRBD2. V shed 2 bases and J 5 bases; nucleotides not matched to a gene: 12. CDR1 is DFQATT, CDR2 SNEGSKA, per germline (reference sequence). The CDR3 totals 17 residues. The CDR3 sequence is CSARSLSGLAGVHEQYF. The CDR3 coding sequence is TGCAGTGCTAGATCCCTGAGCGGACTAGCGGGAGTACACGAGCAGTACTTC.

Concerning this clonotype: This may come from a read error, since a much larger clone is one base off. The chain uses TRBV20-1 and TRBJ1-1; TRBD1 is a possible D gene (5 bases). This CDR3 comprises 13 residues. The V gene lost 6 bases and the J gene lost 2 bases, with 13 bases spanning the gap. The germline V gene has CDR1 DFQATT and CDR2 SNEGSKA (reference sequence). DNA of the CDR3: TGCAGTGCCGGGTGGGACGCTAACACTGAAGCTTTCTTT. This sequence encodes CSAGWDANTEAFF.

The chain links TRBV20-1 to TRBJ1-6; maybe TRBD1 (5 bases). The CDR3 runs 14 residues. Trimming took 0 bases from V and 7 from J, leaving 10 bases between them. Germline assignment: CDR1 DFQATT and CDR2 SNEGSKA (reference sequence). CDR3 protein: CSARDRGDNSPLHF. CDR3 nucleotides: TGCAGTGCTAGAGATCGAGGGGACAATTCACCCCTCCACTTT.

This clonotype was detected only a few times. DNA of the CDR3: TGTGCCAGCAGGGAGTCGTTACGGCTTGAAGCTTTCTTT. This encodes CASRESLRLEAFF. This rearrangement joins TRBV12-3 or TRBV12-4 to TRBJ1-1; D gene unclear. V was clipped by 6 bases and J by 7 bases, with 15 bases between them. The CDR3 has 13 residues.